The 18 T cell receptor beta chains below were found in one sample sequenced in a study of blood T cell repertoires in COVID-19. Sequencing used immunoSEQ multiplex PCR; TCRdb keeps in-frame clones, though not all of them. Among just under 150,000 clones, 80% to 90% were seen once, and the ten largest hold over 0.85%. The sample taken for sequencing was peripheral blood. The receptors were gathered from a woman between 45 and 65 years old with acute or convalescent COVID-19.

V gene TRBV6-5 combines with J gene TRBJ1-2, with D possibly TRBD1 on 6 matching bases. The CDR3 runs 14 residues. The germline V and J ends were trimmed by 6 bases and 5 bases, with 16 bases remaining between them. The germline gives CDR1 MNHEY, CDR2 SVGAGI. This CDR3 is CASRSQGGAYGYTF. CDR3 DNA sequence: TGTGCCAGCAGATCACAGGGAGGGGCGTATGGCTACACCTTC.

V usage is TRBV2 and J usage is TRBJ1-2, with a weak D call TRBD1 (6 bases). Germline V CDR1 and CDR2: SNHLY, FYNNEI. Trimming cost V 3 bases and J 8 bases, with 13 bases left between them. This CDR3 has 13 residues. CDR3 bases: TGTGCCAGCAGTGATAGTCAGGGGCTAGGCTACACCTTC. Translating gives CASSDSQGLGYTF.

On this clone itself: Other DNA sequences in the sample encode the same CDR3. This chain joins TRBV12-3 or TRBV12-4 and TRBJ1-1, with no clear D. CDR3 length equals 13 residues. The V end was cut by 0 bases, the J end by 1 base, with 3 bases between. CDR3 coding DNA: TGTGCCAGCAGTTTAGCCTCGAACACTGAAGCTTTCTTT. This encodes CASSLASNTEAFF.

This rearrangement joins TRBV7-8 to TRBJ2-3, with D maybe TRBD1 (6 bases). V lost 2 bases to trimming and J lost 1 base, with 13 bases between them. The CDR3 is 16 residues long. The germline gives CDR1 SGHVS, CDR2 FQNEAQ. This chain's CDR3 is CASSLKPTGRTDTQYF. The DNA of the CDR3 is TGTGCCAGCAGCTTAAAACCTACAGGGCGCACAGATACGCAGTATTTT.

The V call is TRBV10-3, the J call TRBJ2-3; perhaps TRBD2 as D (5 bases). V shed 0 bases and J shed 2 bases, with 12 bases lying between them. The CDR3 has 16 residues. The germline V gene has CDR1 ENHRY and CDR2 SYGVKD. CDR3: CAISESTGGLTDTQYF. For the CDR3, the DNA is TGTGCCATCAGTGAGTCGACTGGCGGGCTCACAGATACGCAGTATTTT.

V and J are TRBV7-2 and TRBJ2-7; perhaps TRBD2 as D (5 bases). The CDR3 extends over 14 amino acids. Germline-derived CDR1 and CDR2 are SGHTA and FQGNSA. V lost 4 bases and J 7 bases, leaving 17 bases between the germline ends. The CDR3 protein is CASSSTGVGVEQYF. The DNA for the CDR3 is TGTGCCAGCAGCTCAACCGGGGTTGGTGTAGAGCAGTACTTC.

The chain recombines TRBV7-9 with TRBJ2-7; 9 bases map to TRBD1. V trimming: 5 bases; J trimming: 3 bases; junction bases outside the gene matches: 2. This CDR3 has 13 residues. CDR1 is SEHNR, CDR2 FQNEAQ, per germline (reference sequence). CDR3 coding DNA: TGTGCCAGCAGCCGACAGGGGGGCTACGAGCAGTACTTC. It codes for CASSRQGGYEQYF.

The chain is built from TRBV28 and TRBJ1-2; tentatively, D is TRBD1 (5 bases). The CDR3 runs 13 residues. V was trimmed by 6 bases and J by 8 bases, leaving 16 bases between them. Germline V gene data show CDR1 as MDHEN and CDR2 as SYDVKM. CDR3 sequence reads: CASRPTGDLGYTF. In nucleotides, the CDR3 is TGTGCCAGCAGACCTACGGGGGACTTAGGCTACACCTTC.

The chain links TRBV10-1 to TRBJ2-3; TRBD2 matches at 8 bases. Germline V gene data show CDR1 as WNHNN and CDR2 as SYGVQD (reference sequence). V lost 3 bases, J lost 3 bases, and 8 bases stayed unmatched. The CDR3 is 16 amino acids. The CDR3 DNA is TGCGCCAGCAGTGATAGGAGCGGGAGCCAAACAGATACGCAGTATTTT. Amino acids: CASSDRSGSQTDTQYF.

This clone was counted between two and nine times. V is TRBV5-6 and J is TRBJ2-7; possible D gene TRBD2, 5 bases. V lost 4 bases to trimming and J lost 3 bases, with 17 bases between them. Per the germline V gene, CDR1 is SGHDT and CDR2 is YYEEEE. This CDR3 contains 15 residues. CDR3 region: CASSRGELSFYEQYF. The CDR3 DNA follows: TGTGCCAGCAGCCGGGGAGAACTTTCCTTCTACGAGCAGTACTTC.

The chain has TRBV7-8 and TRBJ2-1, with 10 positions matching TRBD2. Germline CDR1 SGHVS, CDR2 FQNEAQ. The trim removed 5 bases at V and 4 bases at J, leaving 17 bases unmatched. The CDR3 spans 19 residues. CDR3: CASSTAEGIAGGDYNEQFF. DNA for the CDR3: TGTGCCAGCAGCACCGCCGAGGGAATAGCGGGAGGCGATTACAATGAGCAGTTCTTC.

The rearrangement joins TRBV5-1 to TRBJ1-5, with 8 positions matching TRBD1. Germline CDR1 and CDR2: SGHRS and YFSETQ. Trimming took 4 bases from V and 4 from J; bases not matched to a gene: 13. The CDR3 has 17 residues. CDR3 residues: CASSPGTGSEDNQPQHF. CDR3 nucleotides: TGCGCCAGCAGCCCGGGGACAGGCTCTGAGGATAATCAGCCCCAGCATTTT.

The V gene is TRBV6-5, the J gene TRBJ2-1, with TRBD1 as a possible D gene (5 bases). This CDR3 has 12 residues. V lost 5 bases, J lost 4 bases, and 6 bases lay in between. CDR1 and CDR2 from the germline V gene are MNHEY and SVGAGI. The CDR3 spells CASSRQYNEQFF. CDR3 bases: TGTGCCAGCAGTCGACAGTACAATGAGCAGTTCTTC.

This clone has just one count. The V and J genes are TRBV2 and TRBJ1-1; a weak D match, TRBD1 (6 bases). The CDR3 spans 15 residues. Trimming removed 5 bases from V and 5 bases from J, with 18 bases in between. Germline loops: CDR1 SNHLY, CDR2 FYNNEI. The CDR3 is CASSPFRGWGTEAFF. The CDR3 DNA reads TGTGCCAGCAGTCCGTTCAGGGGATGGGGAACTGAAGCTTTCTTT.

The chain carries TRBV14 and TRBJ2-1; D possibly corresponds to TRBD1 (6 bases). The CDR3 runs to 15 residues. Trimming removed 4 bases at V and 4 bases at J, with 14 bases between. Germline values: CDR1 SGHDN, CDR2 FVKESK. In DNA, the CDR3 is TGTGCCAGCAGCCTGCGGACAGACACATACAATGAGCAGTTCTTC. Translated, it gives CASSLRTDTYNEQFF.

The chain combines TRBV27 with TRBJ2-1, with a weak D call TRBD2 (5 bases). Trimming stripped 5 bases from V and 0 bases from J, with 11 bases between. Germline V CDR1 and CDR2: MNHEY, SMNVEV (reference sequence). The CDR3 sequence is 15 residues long. Here the CDR3 DNA reads TGTGCCAGCAGTACAGCGGCCAGCTCCTACAATGAGCAGTTCTTC. Its translation: CASSTAASSYNEQFF.

V and J are TRBV6-4 and TRBJ2-7; D perhaps matches TRBD2 (5 bases). Germline V gene lookup returns CDR1 MRHNA and CDR2 SNTAGT. V was trimmed by 5 bases and J by 2 bases, leaving 13 bases between them. This CDR3 region has 14 residues. The CDR3 region has the DNA TGTGCCAGCAGTCCCCTAGCTGGTCCCTACGAGCAGTACTTC. Amino acids: CASSPLAGPYEQYF.

V is TRBV9 and J is TRBJ2-3; 14 nucleotides align to TRBD2. Germline V gives CDR1 SGDLS, CDR2 YYNGEE. Trimming cost V 0 bases and J 5 bases; bases outside gene matches: 2. CDR3 length: 16 amino acids. CDR3 sequence reads: CASSVAGLAGVDTQYF. The CDR3 DNA sequence: TGTGCCAGCAGCGTAGCGGGACTAGCGGGGGTAGATACGCAGTATTTT.